The 6 T cell receptor beta chains listed next were all sequenced from one sample in a study of cytomegalovirus exposure and HLA in healthy donors. The PCR contained 60 Vbeta and 13 Jbeta primers. This table comes from immunoSEQ multiplex PCR, and its TCRdb copy is limited to in-frame clones, with some not included. Among roughly 130,000 clones, around 81% were seen once, and the ten largest hold 1.8%. Sequences were obtained from PBMCs. These receptors were obtained from a woman aged 50 to 65 in good health and CMV-seronegative.

This chain connects TRBV29-1 to TRBJ1-2; 10 bases match TRBD1. Per the germline V gene, CDR1 is SQVTM and CDR2 is ANQGSEA. V lost 3 bases, J lost 7 bases, and 14 bases stayed unmatched. The CDR3 spans 16 residues. Here the CDR3 DNA reads TGCAGCGTTGACCTCGGGACAGGGGACTACTATTCTGGCTACACCTTC. Its translation is CSVDLGTGDYYSGYTF.

The rearrangement uses TRBV15 and TRBJ2-2; the match to TRBD1 covers 8 bases. CDR1 is LNHNV, CDR2 YYDKDF, per germline (reference sequence). CDR3 length: 15 residues. With 0 bases clipped from V and 7 bases from J, the junction kept 4 bases outside the gene matches. The CDR3 reads CATSRDRGLNGELFF. DNA of the CDR3: TGTGCCACCAGCAGAGACAGGGGGCTAAACGGGGAGCTGTTTTTT.

The chain links TRBV7-9 to TRBJ1-2, with TRBD1 identical over 10 bases. V dropped 0 bases and J dropped 5; count of bases not matched to a gene: 12. The CDR3 is 18 amino acids. Germline CDR1 and CDR2: SEHNR and FQNEAQ (reference sequence). CDR3 sequence (DNA): TGTGCCAGCAGCTTAGCCCAACTCGGACAGGGGGTTTGGTATGGCTACACCTTC. It encodes CASSLAQLGQGVWYGYTF.

The chain carries TRBV19 and TRBJ1-1; a weak D match, TRBD1 (6 bases). CDR1 LNHDA and CDR2 SQIVND come from the germline V gene (reference sequence). This CDR3 spans 14 amino acids. Trimming cost V 2 bases and J 4 bases, with 11 bases left between them. The CDR3 loop is CASSISQGGTEAFF. CDR3 DNA: TGTGCCAGTAGTATATCACAGGGCGGCACTGAAGCTTTCTTT.

The V and J genes are TRBV27 and TRBJ2-1; 8 nucleotides line up with TRBD2. The germline gives CDR1 MNHEY, CDR2 SMNVEV (reference sequence). The CDR3 loop spans 15 amino acids. The V gene end was trimmed by 4 bases and the J gene end by 8 bases; junction bases not matched to a gene: 10. CDR3 protein: CASSWGTRGGDEQFF. The CDR3 DNA sequence: TGTGCCAGCAGTTGGGGGACTAGGGGTGGGGATGAGCAGTTCTTC.

CDR3 sequence: CASSYPGQGSEAFF. The DNA for the CDR3 is TGTGCCAGCAGCTACCCGGGACAGGGCTCTGAAGCTTTCTTT. The chain recombines TRBV7-8 with TRBJ1-1; 9 nucleotides match TRBD1. CDR1 SGHVS and CDR2 FQNEAQ come from the germline V gene. CDR3 length: 14 amino acids. V lost 4 bases, J lost 6 bases, and 6 bases stayed unmatched.